This T cell receptor (beta chain) was captured by sequencing in a study of T cell repertoires in cytomegalovirus infection. Study at large: Both CMV infection and a matching HLA type were indicated by public TCR beta signatures.

Notes on the study in general: CMV carriers having the relevant HLA were flagged by cumulative public TCR beta family frequency.

Each CDR3 protein is one row after TCRdb ran MiXCR on the reads. There are 140,000 to 150,000 distinct CDR3 sequences in the sample; 32% occur only once, and around half lies in the top ten. This clonotype has only a few counts. Its cognate antigen is unknown. The ends lost 4 bases at V and 0 bases at J; junction bases unmatched: 6. Germline CDR1 is MNHEY and CDR2 is SMNVEV (reference sequence). The CDR3 sequence is 16 residues long. The starting material was CD8+ T cells from cultured PBMCs, obtained from culture after CMV antigen stimulation. This receptor was identified in a human donor in good health (CMV status not recorded). Some clones in this sample may be carry-over from other donors' samples. The chain employs TRBV27 and TRBJ1-1, with TRBD1 matching 9 bases. The CDR3 reads CASSSGTGILNTEAFF. The CDR3 DNA is TGTGCCAGCAGTTCCGGGACAGGGATTTTGAACACTGAAGCTTTCTTT.